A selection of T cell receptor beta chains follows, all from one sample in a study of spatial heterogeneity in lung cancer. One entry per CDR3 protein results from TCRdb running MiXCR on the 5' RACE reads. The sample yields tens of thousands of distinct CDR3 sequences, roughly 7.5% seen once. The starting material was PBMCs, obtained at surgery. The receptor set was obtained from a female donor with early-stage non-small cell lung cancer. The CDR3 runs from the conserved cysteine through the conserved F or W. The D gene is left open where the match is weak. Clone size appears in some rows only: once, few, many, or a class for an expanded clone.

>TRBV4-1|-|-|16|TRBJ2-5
TGCGCCAGCAGCCCCCAAAAACTACGAGGGACGGAGACCCAGTACTTC
CASSPQKLRGTETQYF
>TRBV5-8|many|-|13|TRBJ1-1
TGTGCCAGCTTAAAGCTCGCGAACACTGAAGCTTTCTTT
CASLKLANTEAFF
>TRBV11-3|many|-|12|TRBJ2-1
TGTGCCAGCAGCTTAGACGGGGGGCGGCAGTTCTTC
CASSLDGGRQFF
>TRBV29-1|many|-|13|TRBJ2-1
TGCAGCGTTGAAGAAGCGGGCCCCAATGAGCAGTTCTTC
CSVEEAGPNEQFF
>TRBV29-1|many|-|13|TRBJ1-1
TGCAGCGCAGGGGTACACGTTGACACTGAAGCTTTCTTT
CSAGVHVDTEAFF
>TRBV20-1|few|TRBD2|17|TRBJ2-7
TGCAGTGCTAGAGCTTTACGGCGGGGGGGTACTACCTACGAGCAGTACTTC
CSARALRRGGTTYEQYF
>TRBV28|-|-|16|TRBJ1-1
TGTGCCAGCAGTTCCGAAGATCGACAGGTAGTTCGGGTCGCTTTCTTT
CASSSEDRQVVRVAFF
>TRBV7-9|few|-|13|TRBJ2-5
TGTGCCAGCAGCTTACCTAGCGCGGAGACCCAGTACTTC
CASSLPSAETQYF
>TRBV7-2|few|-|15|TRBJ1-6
TGTGCCAGCAGCTCCCAGGGGAGCGGCAATTCACCCCTCCACTTT
CASSSQGSGNSPLHF
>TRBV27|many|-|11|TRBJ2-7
TGTGCCAGCAGTTTAGGAGAAGAGCAGTACTTC
CASSLGEEQYF
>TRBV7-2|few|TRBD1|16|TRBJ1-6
TGTGCCAGCAGCTGGGGAGAGGGGGCGAATAATTCACCCCTCCACTTT
CASSWGEGANNSPLHF
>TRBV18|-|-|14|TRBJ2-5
TGTGCCAACTCCACCACGGGAGCGCAAGAGACCCAGTACTTC
CANSTTGAQETQYF
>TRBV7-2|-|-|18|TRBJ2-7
TGTGCCAGCAGCCCCCGCTTCGGCGGGGGCCTCCTTTCCTACGAGCAGTACTTC
CASSPRFGGGLLSYEQYF